The T cell receptor (beta chain) described here comes from a study of T cell responses to AZD1222 COVID-19 vaccine. Whole-study results and caveats: Spike was spanned by vaccine-associated CD4 TCRs, with dominance at 160-218 and 743-854. Repertoire sampling was restricted to post-peak T cell response timepoints. Most donors were white British, females outnumbered males, and clonal diversity was possibly underestimated.

Generated by immunoSEQ multiplex PCR, the TCRdb table keeps only in-frame clones and is missing some. Of 75,000 to 85,000 clones detected, about 83% appear once; the ten largest clones hold 9.5% to 13%. With respect to this clone: The antigen is unknown.

The CDR3 consists of 16 residues. The germline CDR1 and CDR2 sequences are SGHRS and YFSETQ. With V trimmed by 4 bases and J by 2 bases, 6 bases remained unmatched. The chain links TRBV5-1 to TRBJ2-5; 12 nucleotides align to TRBD2. This specimen was peripheral blood, taken 28 days after the second AZD1222 dose. The source is an adult who received the AZD1222 COVID-19 vaccine. The DNA of the CDR3 is TGCGCCAGCAGCCAGGTACTAGCGGGGGGTCAAGAGACCCAGTACTTC. The encoded protein is CASSQVLAGGQETQYF.